These T cell receptor beta chains were read from a single sample in a study of T cell responses to AZD1222 COVID-19 vaccine. TCRdb's table, derived via immunoSEQ multiplex PCR, lists solely in-frame clones and lacks some. Of 150,000 to 200,000 clones in the sample, approximately 92% were seen once. The sequencing used peripheral blood, collected on day 0 of AZD1222 vaccination. These receptors were collected from an adult in good health. The CDR3 runs from the conserved cysteine through the conserved F or W. The D gene is left open where the match is weak. Part of the rows lack a size; the others show once, few, many or a class for expanded clones.

v_call: TRBV5-1; cdr3_length: 17; clone_size: .; j_call: TRBJ1-1; d_call: TRBD1; cdr3_aa: CASSPLSTGTGVTEAFF; cdr3_nt: TGCGCCAGCAGCCCCCTTTCTACCGGGACAGGGGTGACTGAAGCTTTCTTT
v_call: TRBV19; cdr3_length: 14; clone_size: .; j_call: TRBJ1-1; d_call: .; cdr3_aa: CASSGRAGDTEAFF; cdr3_nt: TGTGCCAGTAGCGGTCGGGCAGGGGACACTGAAGCTTTCTTT
v_call: TRBV28; cdr3_length: 15; clone_size: once; j_call: TRBJ1-5; d_call: .; cdr3_aa: CASRPADISNQPQHF; cdr3_nt: TGTGCCAGCAGGCCAGCGGACATTAGCAATCAGCCCCAGCATTTT
v_call: TRBV19; cdr3_length: 14; clone_size: .; j_call: TRBJ1-1; d_call: .; cdr3_aa: CASSIRTANTEAFF; cdr3_nt: TGTGCCAGTAGTATCAGGACGGCGAACACTGAAGCTTTCTTT
v_call: TRBV30; cdr3_length: 16; clone_size: .; j_call: TRBJ2-6; d_call: .; cdr3_aa: CAWSTGHTSGANVLTF; cdr3_nt: TGTGCCTGGAGCACAGGCCACACCTCTGGGGCCAACGTCCTGACTTTC
v_call: TRBV6-2/TRBV6-3; cdr3_length: 14; clone_size: .; j_call: TRBJ1-1; d_call: TRBD1; cdr3_aa: CASSYYDRDTEAFF; cdr3_nt: TGTGCCAGCAGTTACTATGACAGGGATACTGAAGCTTTCTTT
v_call: TRBV13; cdr3_length: 16; clone_size: .; j_call: TRBJ2-7; d_call: TRBD1; cdr3_aa: CASSPPRTGITYEQYF; cdr3_nt: TGTGCCAGCAGCCCCCCTCGGACAGGGATTACCTACGAGCAGTACTTC
v_call: TRBV6-5; cdr3_length: 14; clone_size: .; j_call: TRBJ2-7; d_call: TRBD1; cdr3_aa: CASTWDRGSNEQYF; cdr3_nt: TGTGCCAGCACCTGGGACAGGGGAAGCAACGAGCAGTACTTC
v_call: TRBV4-3; cdr3_length: 14; clone_size: .; j_call: TRBJ1-5; d_call: .; cdr3_aa: CASSQGEGGQPQHF; cdr3_nt: TGCGCCAGCAGCCAAGGCGAAGGCGGGCAGCCCCAGCATTTT
v_call: TRBV7-3; cdr3_length: 16; clone_size: few; j_call: TRBJ2-2; d_call: .; cdr3_aa: CASSFIGGHGTGELFF; cdr3_nt: TGTGCCAGCAGCTTTATTGGCGGGCATGGGACCGGGGAGCTGTTTTTT
v_call: TRBV7-8; cdr3_length: 16; clone_size: .; j_call: TRBJ2-6; d_call: .; cdr3_aa: CASSLRGLAGANVLTF; cdr3_nt: TGTGCCAGCAGCTTACGAGGACTGGCTGGGGCCAACGTCCTGACTTTC
v_call: TRBV3-1/TRBV3-2; cdr3_length: 15; clone_size: .; j_call: TRBJ2-3; d_call: .; cdr3_aa: CASSQVVARTDTQYF; cdr3_nt: TGTGCCAGCAGCCAAGTCGTGGCACGCACAGATACGCAGTATTTT
v_call: TRBV19; cdr3_length: 13; clone_size: .; j_call: TRBJ1-2; d_call: TRBD1; cdr3_aa: CASSGQAHYGYTF; cdr3_nt: TGTGCCAGTAGCGGACAGGCACACTATGGCTACACCTTC
v_call: TRBV19; cdr3_length: 14; clone_size: .; j_call: TRBJ2-1; d_call: TRBD2; cdr3_aa: CASGGLAAYNEQFF; cdr3_nt: TGTGCCAGTGGGGGACTAGCAGCCTACAATGAGCAGTTCTTC
v_call: TRBV30; cdr3_length: 14; clone_size: .; j_call: TRBJ1-5; d_call: .; cdr3_aa: CAWSVVGGNQPQHF; cdr3_nt: TGTGCCTGGAGTGTAGTCGGGGGGAATCAGCCCCAGCATTTT
v_call: TRBV5-5; cdr3_length: 12; clone_size: .; j_call: TRBJ1-2; d_call: .; cdr3_aa: CASSLGFYGYTF; cdr3_nt: TGTGCCAGCAGCTTGGGATTCTATGGCTACACCTTC
v_call: TRBV19; cdr3_length: 17; clone_size: once; j_call: TRBJ2-4; d_call: TRBD1; cdr3_aa: CASSILGTGEYKNIQYF; cdr3_nt: TGTGCCAGTAGTATCCTGGGGACAGGGGAATACAAAAACATTCAGTACTTC
v_call: TRBV2; cdr3_length: 17; clone_size: .; j_call: TRBJ1-1; d_call: TRBD1; cdr3_aa: CASSVWGQGKMNTEAFF; cdr3_nt: TGTGCCAGCAGTGTTTGGGGACAGGGTAAGATGAACACTGAAGCTTTCTTT
v_call: TRBV30; cdr3_length: 14; clone_size: once; j_call: TRBJ2-1; d_call: TRBD2; cdr3_aa: CAWTGLAGVLEQFF; cdr3_nt: TGTGCCTGGACTGGACTAGCGGGAGTGCTTGAGCAGTTCTTC
v_call: TRBV6-5; cdr3_length: 15; clone_size: .; j_call: TRBJ1-2; d_call: TRBD1; cdr3_aa: CASSRGGTGVVSYTF; cdr3_nt: TGTGCCAGCAGTCGGGGAGGGACAGGGGTCGTTAGCTACACCTTC
v_call: TRBV7-8; cdr3_length: 15; clone_size: .; j_call: TRBJ1-2; d_call: .; cdr3_aa: CASSLGRDGNYGYTF; cdr3_nt: TGTGCCAGCAGCTTAGGCAGGGATGGTAACTATGGCTACACCTTC
v_call: TRBV6-5; cdr3_length: 15; clone_size: .; j_call: TRBJ2-7; d_call: .; cdr3_aa: CASSYSTGVSYEQYF; cdr3_nt: TGTGCCAGCAGTTACTCGACGGGGGTCTCCTACGAGCAGTACTTC
v_call: TRBV19; cdr3_length: 12; clone_size: .; j_call: TRBJ1-5; d_call: .; cdr3_aa: CASNSGNQPQHF; cdr3_nt: TGTGCCAGTAATAGTGGCAATCAGCCCCAGCATTTT
v_call: TRBV7-2; cdr3_length: 12; clone_size: .; j_call: TRBJ2-7; d_call: TRBD1; cdr3_aa: CASSDRVNEQYF; cdr3_nt: TGTGCCAGCAGCGACAGGGTTAACGAGCAGTACTTC
v_call: TRBV5-6; cdr3_length: 14; clone_size: once; j_call: TRBJ1-1; d_call: TRBD1; cdr3_aa: CASSLGGGNTEAFF; cdr3_nt: TGTGCCAGCAGCTTAGGGGGCGGGAACACTGAAGCTTTCTTT
v_call: TRBV5-4; cdr3_length: 16; clone_size: .; j_call: TRBJ2-3; d_call: .; cdr3_aa: CASSPQGSPPTDTQYF; cdr3_nt: TGTGCCAGCAGCCCCCAGGGGAGTCCCCCAACAGATACGCAGTATTTT
v_call: TRBV11-2; cdr3_length: 11; clone_size: .; j_call: TRBJ2-5; d_call: .; cdr3_aa: CASSLGVTQYF; cdr3_nt: TGTGCCAGCAGCTTAGGTGTGACCCAGTACTTC
v_call: TRBV28; cdr3_length: 15; clone_size: .; j_call: TRBJ2-1; d_call: .; cdr3_aa: CASSFRWGALDEQFF; cdr3_nt: TGTGCCAGCAGTTTTAGGTGGGGGGCCCTAGATGAGCAGTTCTTC
v_call: TRBV3-1/TRBV3-2; cdr3_length: 15; clone_size: .; j_call: TRBJ1-4; d_call: .; cdr3_aa: CASSPQDSPNEKLFF; cdr3_nt: TGTGCCAGCAGCCCCCAGGACAGCCCTAATGAAAAACTGTTTTTT
v_call: TRBV30; cdr3_length: 14; clone_size: .; j_call: TRBJ2-7; d_call: .; cdr3_aa: CAWSIPGPRDEQYF; cdr3_nt: TGTGCCTGGAGTATTCCGGGGCCCAGGGACGAGCAGTACTTC
v_call: TRBV9; cdr3_length: 15; clone_size: medium-sized; j_call: TRBJ2-1; d_call: .; cdr3_aa: CASSVDVLPSDEQFF; cdr3_nt: TGTGCCAGCAGCGTAGACGTACTCCCTAGCGATGAGCAGTTCTTC
v_call: TRBV5-6; cdr3_length: 15; clone_size: once; j_call: TRBJ1-6; d_call: .; cdr3_aa: CASSLVGSYNSPLHF; cdr3_nt: TGTGCCAGCAGCTTGGTTGGTTCCTATAATTCACCCCTCCACTTT
v_call: TRBV6-5; cdr3_length: 14; clone_size: .; j_call: TRBJ1-3; d_call: .; cdr3_aa: CASTRGRSGNTIYF; cdr3_nt: TGTGCCAGTACGAGGGGCCGGTCTGGAAACACCATATATTTT